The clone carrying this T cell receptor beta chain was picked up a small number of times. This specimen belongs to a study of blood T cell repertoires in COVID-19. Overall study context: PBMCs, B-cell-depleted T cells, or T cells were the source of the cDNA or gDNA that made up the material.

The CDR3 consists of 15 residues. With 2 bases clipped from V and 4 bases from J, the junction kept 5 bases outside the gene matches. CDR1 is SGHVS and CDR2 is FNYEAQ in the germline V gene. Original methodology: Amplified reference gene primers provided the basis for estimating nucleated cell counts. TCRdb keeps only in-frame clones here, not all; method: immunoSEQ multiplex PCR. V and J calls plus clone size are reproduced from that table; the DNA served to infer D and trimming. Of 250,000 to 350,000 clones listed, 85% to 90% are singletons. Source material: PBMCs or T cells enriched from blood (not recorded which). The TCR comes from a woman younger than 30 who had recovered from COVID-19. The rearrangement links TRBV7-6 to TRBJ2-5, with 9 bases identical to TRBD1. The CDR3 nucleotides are TGTGCCAGCAGCTTAAGGGACAGGGAGGGAGAGACCCAGTACTTC. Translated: CASSLRDREGETQYF.